This T cell receptor beta chain was identified during a study of cytotoxic CD8 clonotypes in ibrutinib-treated CLL. Study background: Response material was collected after a median about 11 months of treatment, range 6 to 36. Study results and limitations: Patients had baseline clonality above age-matched healthy donors, and this clonality moved with circulating CD8+ T-cell counts. Sampling time points were not equivalent between sustained-remission and progressing patients.

This clone was detected only once. Its target is unknown. Cryopreserved PBMCs were the source of roughly 2 micrograms of genomic DNA, which went to TCR beta libraries. Sequencing used immunoSEQ multiplex PCR; TCRdb keeps in-frame clones, though not all of them. The table has around 300,000 clones, 70% to 80% seen once; the top ten hold 5.5% to 8%. This receptor was taken from a human donor with chronic lymphocytic leukemia. The sample in question was PBMCs, obtained before ibrutinib treatment.

CDR3 nucleotides: TGTGCCAGCTCACCACCGAGCTCTGTCGAGCAGTACTTC. Protein: CASSPPSSVEQYF. V gene TRBV18 combines with J gene TRBJ2-7; D gene uncertain. The CDR3 consists of 13 residues. Germline-derived CDR1 and CDR2 are KGHSH and LQKENI. V lost 0 bases and J 6 bases, leaving 9 bases between the germline ends.